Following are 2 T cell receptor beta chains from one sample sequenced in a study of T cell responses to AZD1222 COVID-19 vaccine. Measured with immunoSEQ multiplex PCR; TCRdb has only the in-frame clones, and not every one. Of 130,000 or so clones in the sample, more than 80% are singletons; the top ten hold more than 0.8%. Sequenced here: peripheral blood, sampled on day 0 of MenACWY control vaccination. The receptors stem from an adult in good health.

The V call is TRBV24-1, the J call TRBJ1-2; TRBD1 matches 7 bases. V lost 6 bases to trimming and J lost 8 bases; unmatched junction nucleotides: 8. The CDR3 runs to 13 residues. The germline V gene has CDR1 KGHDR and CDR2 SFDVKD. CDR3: CATSKEDRVGYTF. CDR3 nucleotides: TGTGCCACCAGTAAAGAAGACAGGGTCGGCTACACCTTC.

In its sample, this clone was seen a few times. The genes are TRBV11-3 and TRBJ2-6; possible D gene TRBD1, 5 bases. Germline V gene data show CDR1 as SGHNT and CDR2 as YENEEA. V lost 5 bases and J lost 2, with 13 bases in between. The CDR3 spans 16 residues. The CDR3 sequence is CASSPSTAPGANVLTF. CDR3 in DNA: TGTGCCAGCAGCCCGTCGACAGCACCTGGGGCCAACGTCCTGACTTTC. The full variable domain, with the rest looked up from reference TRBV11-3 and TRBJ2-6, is EAGVVQSPRYKIIEKKQPVAFWCNPISGHNTLYWYLQNLGQGPELLIRYENEEAVDDSQLPKDRFSAERLKGVDSTLKIQPAELGDSAVYLCASSPSTAPGANVLTFGAGSRLTVL.